One and the same sample provided the 30 T cell receptor beta chains below, sequenced in a study of cytomegalovirus exposure and HLA in healthy donors. PCR was performed using 60 Vbeta and 13 Jbeta primers. The table came from immunoSEQ multiplex PCR; TCRdb's copy has only in-frame clones and leaves some out. The sample records around 120,000 clones, around 81% being singletons. Sequenced sample: PBMCs. These receptors all come from a woman aged 45-59 years in good health and CMV-seronegative.

This chain uses TRBV7-3 with TRBJ2-1, with D perhaps TRBD1 (6 bases). Trimming removed 4 bases from V and 2 bases from J, with 15 bases in between. Germline V lookup: CDR1 SGHTA, CDR2 FQGTGA. The CDR3 covers 16 residues. The CDR3 DNA sequence: TGTGCCAGCAGCTCCTACAGGGCGGGCACCTACAATGAGCAGTTCTTC. This translates into CASSSYRAGTYNEQFF.

V is TRBV6-5 and J is TRBJ1-1; D is possibly TRBD1 (5 bases). The CDR3 has 14 amino acids. V lost 5 bases to trimming and J lost 5 bases, with 15 bases between them. From germline, CDR1 is MNHEY and CDR2 SVGAGI. This CDR3 reads CASSRDAGGTEAFF. CDR3 in DNA: TGTGCCAGCAGTCGGGACGCCGGAGGGACTGAAGCTTTCTTT.

Written as DNA, the CDR3 is TGTGCCAGTAGTCCTCCTCGGGGTTCCTATAGCAATCAGCCCCAGCATTTT. Residues: CASSPPRGSYSNQPQHF. The rearrangement joins TRBV19 to TRBJ1-5; no reliable D call. V was trimmed by 5 bases and J by 0 bases, leaving 17 bases between them. Germline V CDR1 and CDR2: LNHDA, SQIVND (reference sequence). The CDR3 consists of 17 residues.

The gene calls are TRBV7-2 and TRBJ1-2; the D is unclear. The CDR3 runs 14 residues. Germline CDR1 and CDR2: SGHTA and FQGNSA. The V end was cut by 1 base, the J end by 5 bases, with 11 bases between. The CDR3 DNA sequence: TGTGCCAGCAGCTTAGACCACAGCTTATATGGCTACACCTTC. This encodes CASSLDHSLYGYTF.

The CDR3 sequence is CASSPPRPSGGETQYF. DNA for the CDR3: TGTGCCAGCAGCCCCCCGAGGCCTTCGGGCGGGGAGACCCAGTACTTC. This chain uses TRBV5-5 with TRBJ2-5; D might be TRBD2 (5 bases). Germline V gene lookup returns CDR1 SGHKS and CDR2 YYEKEE (reference sequence). The CDR3 has 16 amino acids. Trimming left V 4 bases short and J 5 bases short, with 21 bases between.

The rearrangement links TRBV19 to TRBJ1-3, with D tentatively TRBD1 (6 bases). The CDR3 totals 14 residues. CDR1 is LNHDA, CDR2 SQIVND, per germline (reference sequence). V shed 4 bases and J shed 3 bases, with 10 bases lying between them. CDR3 coding DNA: TGTGCCAGTAGTAAAGGACAGCTTGGAAACACCATATATTTT. It specifies CASSKGQLGNTIYF.

V usage is TRBV5-1 and J usage is TRBJ1-1, with unresolved D. Germline CDR1 is SGHRS and CDR2 is YFSETQ. The CDR3 sequence is 13 residues long. The V gene lost 4 bases and the J gene lost 5 bases, with 12 bases spanning the gap. CDR3 sequence: CASSLTRETEAFF. In nucleotides, the CDR3 is TGCGCCAGCAGCCTGACAAGAGAGACTGAAGCTTTCTTT.

CDR3 sequence (DNA): TGTGCCAGCAGACGACCCGGGACATTGAACACTGAAGCTTTCTTT. Protein sequence: CASRRPGTLNTEAFF. V usage is TRBV7-6 and J usage is TRBJ1-1; D may be TRBD1 (6 bases). Germline loops: CDR1 SGHVS, CDR2 FNYEAQ. The CDR3 is 15 residues long. Trimming removed 6 bases at V and 0 bases at J, with 14 bases between.

The CDR3 protein is CASSSQGEYNQPQHF. CDR3 nucleotide sequence: TGTGCCAGCAGTTCGCAGGGGGAGTATAACCAGCCCCAGCATTTT. The chain links TRBV28 to TRBJ1-5, with 7 bases matching TRBD1. Losses at the gene ends were 4 bases for V and 7 bases for J; bases not matched to a gene: 10. Germline loops: CDR1 MDHEN, CDR2 SYDVKM. The CDR3 has 15 amino acids.

This sequence joins TRBV25-1 and TRBJ2-4; a weak D match, TRBD2 (6 bases). From germline, CDR1 is MGHDK and CDR2 SYGVNS. This CDR3 is 16 amino acids long. V lost 4 bases to trimming and J lost 1 base, with 14 bases between them. CDR3 loop: CASSGDFNVAKNIQYF. For the CDR3, the DNA is TGTGCCAGCAGTGGGGACTTCAATGTCGCCAAAAACATTCAGTACTTC.

This sequence joins TRBV6-1 and TRBJ2-3; 8 bases match TRBD1. The V segment lost 6 bases and the J segment 4 bases; nucleotides outside the gene matches: 3. The CDR3 contains 13 residues. Germline CDR1 MNHNS, CDR2 SASEGT. The CDR3 spells CASRRTGSDTQYF. The CDR3 DNA sequence: TGTGCCAGCAGGAGGACAGGGTCAGATACGCAGTATTTT.

This clone was picked up a small number of times. The CDR3 loop is CAISEPKTSGRDEQYF. CDR3 nucleotides: TGTGCCATCAGTGAGCCTAAGACTAGCGGGAGGGACGAGCAGTACTTC. The chain carries TRBV10-3 and TRBJ2-7; TRBD2 aligns across 14 bases. This CDR3 comprises 16 residues. Germline CDR1 reads ENHRY; CDR2 reads SYGVKD. V was clipped by 2 bases and J by 5 bases; unmatched bases: 5.

The chain combines TRBV9 with TRBJ2-6; 7 bases line up with TRBD1. With V trimmed by 4 bases and J by 1 base, 11 bases remained unmatched. Germline V gene sequence: CDR1 SGDLS, CDR2 YYNGEE. The CDR3 sequence is 18 residues long. The CDR3 spells CASSPRGQSQSGANVLTF. CDR3 DNA: TGTGCCAGCAGCCCCCGGGGACAGTCCCAATCTGGGGCCAACGTCCTGACTTTC.

This CDR3 reads CASSLYGGPGANVLTF. CDR3 nucleotides: TGTGCCAGCAGCTTATACGGAGGTCCTGGGGCCAACGTCCTGACTTTC. This chain joins TRBV7-3 and TRBJ2-6; TRBD2 is a possible D gene (5 bases). Trimming pared 2 bases from V and 2 bases from J, leaving 10 bases between. This CDR3 has 16 residues. Germline V gene data show CDR1 as SGHTA and CDR2 as FQGTGA. Complete variable domain (other parts from reference TRBV7-3 and TRBJ2-6): GAGVSQTPSNKVTEKGKYVELRCDPISGHTALYWYRQSLGQGPEFLIYFQGTGAADDSGLPNDRFFAVRPEGSVSTLKIQRTERGDSAVYLCASSLYGGPGANVLTFGAGSRLTVL.

The chain uses TRBV29-1 and TRBJ2-1; D is ambiguous. Germline CDR1 is SQVTM and CDR2 is ANQGSEA. The V gene lost 5 bases and the J gene lost 10 bases, with 21 bases spanning the gap. CDR3 size: 14 residues. The CDR3, as DNA: TGCAGCGTTCACATACCCCCGGGTAATAGCGAGCAGTTCTTC. Its protein is CSVHIPPGNSEQFF.

For this clone: Distinct nucleotide sequences in the sample also encode this CDR3. The chain couples TRBV6-1 to TRBJ1-1, with 8 positions matching TRBD1. CDR3 length: 13 amino acids. Germline CDR1 is MNHNS and CDR2 is SASEGT. Trimming removed 4 bases from V and 3 bases from J; junction bases left unmatched: 1. The CDR3 DNA reads as TGTGCCAGCAGTGGACAGGGGTACACTGAAGCTTTCTTT. Protein sequence: CASSGQGYTEAFF.

The V and J genes are TRBV5-1 and TRBJ1-1; perhaps TRBD1 as D (5 bases). The CDR3 runs to 15 residues. V was shortened by 0 bases and J by 0 bases, with 9 bases between the two germline ends. The germline V gene encodes CDR1 SGHRS and CDR2 YFSETQ. CDR3 DNA: TGCGCCAGCAGCTTGGGGTGGGGCATGAACACTGAAGCTTTCTTT. This gives the protein CASSLGWGMNTEAFF.

On this clone itself: Other DNA sequences in this specimen translate into the identical CDR3. The chain carries TRBV29-1 and TRBJ2-5; the match to TRBD1 covers 8 bases. With 4 bases clipped from V and 4 bases from J, the junction kept 5 bases outside the gene matches. This CDR3 has 13 residues. The V gene's germline CDR1 is SQVTM and CDR2 ANQGSEA. This chain's CDR3 is CSVAGGAGETQYF. The CDR3 region has the DNA TGCAGCGTTGCAGGGGGCGCGGGAGAGACCCAGTACTTC. The full variable domain, in which reference TRBV29-1 and TRBJ2-5 provide the parts outside the CDR3, is SAVISQKPSRDICQRGTSLTIQCQVDSQVTMMFWYRQQPGQSLTLIATANQGSEATYESGFVIDKFPISRPNLTFSTLTVSNMSPEDSSIYLCSVAGGAGETQYFGPGTRLLVL.

The table lists this clone with a few counts. DNA for the CDR3: TGTGCCAGCAGCTTAGCGGAAAGGACAGGGGATGAGGATAATGAAAAACTGTTTTTT. Translation: CASSLAERTGDEDNEKLFF. V gene TRBV7-9 combines with J gene TRBJ1-4; 9 nucleotides align to TRBD1. Unmatched junction bases numbered 12, after V lost 0 bases and J lost 4 bases. Germline V lookup: CDR1 SEHNR, CDR2 FQNEAQ (reference sequence). The CDR3 extends over 19 amino acids.

Details on this clone: Compared with germline, one end of the junction differs, possibly owing to a read error. The chain links TRBV5-6 to TRBJ2-7; 11 bases are shared with TRBD2. Germline loops: CDR1 SGHDT, CDR2 YYEEEE. The CDR3 consists of 19 residues. The chain's CDR3 is CASSLDSGRAPGEQYLTRF. The CDR3 region has the DNA TGTGCCAGCAGCTTGGATAGCGGGAGGGCCCCGGGCGAGCAGTACTTGACTCGGTTC.

V gene TRBV29-1 combines with J gene TRBJ1-2; 7 bases line up with TRBD1. From germline, CDR1 is SQVTM and CDR2 ANQGSEA. V shed 1 base, J shed 0 bases, and the junction held 5 bases outside the gene matches. This CDR3 is 15 amino acids long. This CDR3 reads CSVEGGDRANYGYTF. The DNA of the CDR3 is TGCAGCGTTGAAGGTGGGGACAGAGCTAACTATGGCTACACCTTC.

The chain couples TRBV5-6 to TRBJ2-1; the match to TRBD2 covers 11 bases. In germline, CDR1 is SGHDT, CDR2 YYEEEE. The CDR3 is made up of 16 amino acids. Trimming took 1 base from V and 8 from J; bases not matched to a gene: 8. CDR3 sequence reads: CASSLWGSGRGDEQFF. In DNA form, the CDR3 reads TGTGCCAGCAGCTTGTGGGGTAGCGGGAGGGGTGATGAGCAGTTCTTC.

Many counts were recorded for this clone. J is TRBJ1-5 and V is TRBV27, with D unclear. This CDR3 contains 15 residues. V shed 0 bases and J shed 0 bases, with 6 bases lying between them. CDR1 MNHEY and CDR2 SMNVEV come from the germline V gene (reference sequence). In DNA form, the CDR3 reads TGTGCCAGCAGTTTATCGCGGTATAGCAATCAGCCCCAGCATTTT. Amino acids: CASSLSRYSNQPQHF.

This chain uses TRBV4-3 with TRBJ2-2; D is possibly TRBD1 (5 bases). CDR3 length: 17 amino acids. Germline V gene sequence: CDR1 LGHNA, CDR2 YSLEER. V was pared by 0 bases and J by 5 bases, with 16 bases between. In nucleotides, the CDR3 is TGCGCCAGCAGCCAAGATTTACGGCAGGGTCCTACCGGGGAGCTGTTTTTT. Translated, it gives CASSQDLRQGPTGELFF.

The J gene is TRBJ1-2, the V gene TRBV30, with a tentative D call TRBD1 (5 bases). CDR3 length: 14 amino acids. The V end was cut by 2 bases, the J end by 4 bases, with 14 bases between. Germline loops: CDR1 GTSNPN, CDR2 SVGIG (reference sequence). The CDR3 nucleotides read TGTGCCTGGAGTCCCTCCGGGGGACTCTATGGCTACACCTTC. It encodes CAWSPSGGLYGYTF.

This rearrangement joins TRBV7-6 to TRBJ1-3; TRBD1 agrees at 9 bases. Germline V gene lookup returns CDR1 SGHVS and CDR2 FNYEAQ. After removal of 5 bases from V and 0 bases from J, the junction contained 14 bases not matched to a gene. CDR3 length: 19 residues. As DNA, the CDR3 is TGTGCCAGCAGCCCGGTCCGGACAGGGGACCTACGCTCTGGAAACACCATATATTTT. Translating it yields CASSPVRTGDLRSGNTIYF.

The J gene is TRBJ1-1, the V gene TRBV19, with D perhaps TRBD1 (5 bases). The CDR3 is 13 residues long. The V gene lost 6 bases and the J gene lost 4 bases, with 12 bases spanning the gap. Germline CDR1 is LNHDA and CDR2 is SQIVND (reference sequence). This chain's CDR3 is CASRKTGGTEAFF. The CDR3 DNA reads TGTGCCAGTAGAAAGACGGGGGGCACTGAAGCTTTCTTT.

Concerning this clone: Its ends do not fully match the called genes, so a read error is possible. The chain links TRBV10-3 to TRBJ1-5, with a possible D match to TRBD1 (5 bases). The CDR3 spans 16 residues. The germline CDR1 and CDR2 sequences are ENHRY and SYGVKD. The CDR3 DNA is TGTGCCATCAGTGGGGGGACGAAGGGAGGCAATCAGCCCCAGAATTTT. Translating it yields CAISGGTKGGNQPQNF.

This clone showed up just a few times. This chain connects TRBV27 to TRBJ1-3; D is unclear. The length of the CDR3 is 14 residues. V lost 8 bases and J lost 5, with 16 bases in between. The germline gives CDR1 MNHEY, CDR2 SMNVEV (reference sequence). CDR3 sequence: CASAASGSRNTIYF. The CDR3 DNA follows: TGTGCCAGCGCCGCAAGCGGTTCCCGAAACACCATATATTTT.

This sequence joins TRBV30 and TRBJ2-7; 8 bases are a match to TRBD1. Trimming at V came to 3 bases and at J to 2 bases, leaving 9 bases not matched to a gene. CDR3 size: 15 residues. CDR1 is GTSNPN, CDR2 SVGIG, per germline (reference sequence). This CDR3 reads CAWSGNRGIAYEQYF. The CDR3 bases are TGTGCCTGGAGCGGGAACAGGGGGATAGCCTACGAGCAGTACTTC.